The clone carrying this T cell receptor (beta chain) was seen a few times. Antigen: not known. TCRdb re-called the reads through MiXCR, storing one row per CDR3 protein. Here the sample spans roughly 990,000 distinct CDR3 sequences, about 33% being singletons. This sample stems from a study of T cell repertoires in cytomegalovirus infection. Findings of the study overall: HLA-C-restricted CMV clonotypes gave the most frequent clonotype in two of eight donors.

This specimen consisted of cultured CD8+ T cells from PBMCs, obtained from culture after CMV antigen stimulation. The source of this sequence is a human donor in good health (CMV status not recorded). Some clones in this sample may be carry-over from other donors' samples.

For the CDR3, the DNA is TGTGCCAGCAGTCTGACCACCTATAGCAATCAGCCCCAGCATTTT. Protein product: CASSLTTYSNQPQHF. The chain carries TRBV5-5 and TRBJ1-5; D is unresolved. V gave up 5 bases and J gave up 0 bases, with 12 bases separating them. Per the germline V gene, CDR1 is SGHKS and CDR2 is YYEKEE (reference sequence). CDR3 size: 15 residues.